This is a list of T cell receptor beta chains from one sample in a study of blood T cell repertoires in COVID-19. TCRdb's table, derived via immunoSEQ multiplex PCR, lists solely in-frame clones and lacks some. The sample includes about 80,000 clones, roughly 91% seen only once; the top ten take about 2%. Sequencing used peripheral blood. Every receptor here comes from a woman between 45 and 65 years old in a cohort sampled during active COVID-19. CDR3s include the opening cysteine and the closing phenylalanine or tryptophan. D genes are given only for firm matches. Rows may omit the clone size; those that give it use once, few, many or a size class.

j_gene | d_gene | v_gene | len | abundance | CDR3nt | CDR3aa
TRBJ2-7 | . | TRBV2 | 12 | . | TGTGCCAGCAGAGGGGCTACCTACGAGCAGTACTTC | CASRGATYEQYF
TRBJ2-7 | . | TRBV20-1 | 12 | . | TGCAGTGCTAGTTTCGCGGCAGAGCCGCAGTACTTC | CSASFAAEPQYF
TRBJ2-1 | TRBD2 | TRBV19 | 17 | . | TGTGCCAGTAGTGCATTGGGACTAGCGGGGGGGCCAGGTGAGCAGTTCTTC | CASSALGLAGGPGEQFF
TRBJ1-2 | TRBD1 | TRBV11-3 | 12 | . | TGTGCCAGCAGCCGACAGGGTCGTGGCTACACCTTC | CASSRQGRGYTF
TRBJ2-7 | . | TRBV7-9 | 14 | . | TGTGCCAGCAGCCCTCCAGCGGACCCCTACGAGCAGTACTTC | CASSPPADPYEQYF
TRBJ2-5 | TRBD2 | TRBV5-1 | 20 | few | TGCGCCAGCAGCACCCCTCGGGGTGTAGGGACTAGCGGAATCCAAGAGACCCAGTACTTC | CASSTPRGVGTSGIQETQYF
TRBJ2-6 | . | TRBV7-3 | 14 | . | TGTGCCAGCAGCTCACATTCTGGGGCCAACGTCCTGACTTTC | CASSSHSGANVLTF
TRBJ2-5 | . | TRBV11-2 | 14 | . | TGTGCCAGCAGCTTAGGGCTCCGGGGAGAGACCCAGTACTTC | CASSLGLRGETQYF
TRBJ1-3 | TRBD1 | TRBV15 | 16 | . | TGTGCCACCAGCAGAGATCCAGGGGGCTCTGGAAACACCATATATTTT | CATSRDPGGSGNTIYF
TRBJ2-1 | TRBD2 | TRBV7-7 | 16 | . | TGTGCTAGCAGCAAAGGGCCAGCGGGGGGACACAATGAGCAGTTCTTC | CASSKGPAGGHNEQFF
TRBJ2-5 | . | TRBV6-5 | 12 | . | TGTGCCAGCAGTTCTCCAGGAGAGACCCAGTACTTC | CASSSPGETQYF
TRBJ2-7 | TRBD1 | TRBV28 | 13 | . | TGTGCCAGCAGTTCGGGACAGGCGGGCGAGCAGTACTTC | CASSSGQAGEQYF
TRBJ2-5 | TRBD2 | TRBV4-2 | 17 | . | TGTGCCAGCAGCCAACAGGGACTAGCGGGGGGTAGGGAGACCCAGTACTTC | CASSQQGLAGGRETQYF
TRBJ1-3 | . | TRBV21-1 | 17 | once | TGTGCCAGCAGCAAAGATCCCAGGGGGCAATCTGGAAACACCATATATTTT | CASSKDPRGQSGNTIYF
TRBJ1-2 | . | TRBV19 | 14 | . | TGTGCCAGTAGTGCGGCGGGGGGCAGACCCGGCTACACCTTC | CASSAAGGRPGYTF
TRBJ2-5 | . | TRBV4-1 | 14 | once | TGCGCCAGCAGCCGGACTAACTTACGAGAGACCCAGTACTTC | CASSRTNLRETQYF
TRBJ1-4 | TRBD1 | TRBV9 | 16 | . | TGTGCCAGCAGCGCCGGGACAGGCCGAATAAATGAAAAACTGTTTTTT | CASSAGTGRINEKLFF
TRBJ2-1 | . | TRBV19 | 13 | . | TGTGCCAGTAGTGTACAGTGGGACAATGAGCAGTTCTTC | CASSVQWDNEQFF
TRBJ2-3 | . | TRBV7-9 | 11 | once | TGTGCCAGCAGCGGTAGAGATACGCAGTATTTT | CASSGRDTQYF
TRBJ1-2 | TRBD1 | TRBV11-1 | 14 | few | TGTGCCAGCAGCTTCGAGACAGGGAGCAGTGGCTACACCTTC | CASSFETGSSGYTF
TRBJ2-5 | TRBD1 | TRBV13 | 14 | . | TGTGCCAGCAGCCAAGGGACAGGGACAAAGACCCAGTACTTC | CASSQGTGTKTQYF
TRBJ2-2 | . | TRBV9 | 14 | . | TGTGCCAGCAGCGTAGCTACTGACACCGGGGAGCTGTTTTTT | CASSVATDTGELFF